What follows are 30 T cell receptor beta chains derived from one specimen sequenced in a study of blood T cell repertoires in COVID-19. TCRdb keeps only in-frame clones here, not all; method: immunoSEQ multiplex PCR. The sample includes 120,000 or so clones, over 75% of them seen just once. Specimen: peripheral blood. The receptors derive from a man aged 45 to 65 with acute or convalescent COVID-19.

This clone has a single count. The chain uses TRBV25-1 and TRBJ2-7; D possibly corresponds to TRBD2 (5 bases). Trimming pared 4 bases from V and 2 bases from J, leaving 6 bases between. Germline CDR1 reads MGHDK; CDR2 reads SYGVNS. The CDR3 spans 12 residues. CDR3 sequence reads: CASSGGTYEQYF. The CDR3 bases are TGTGCCAGCAGTGGAGGGACCTACGAGCAGTACTTC.

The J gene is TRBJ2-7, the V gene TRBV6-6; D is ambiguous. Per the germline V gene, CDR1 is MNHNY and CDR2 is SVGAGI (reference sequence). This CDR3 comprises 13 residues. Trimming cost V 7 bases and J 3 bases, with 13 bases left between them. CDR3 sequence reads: CASTGAVGYEQYF. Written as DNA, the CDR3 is TGTGCCAGCACCGGTGCTGTTGGCTACGAGCAGTACTTC.

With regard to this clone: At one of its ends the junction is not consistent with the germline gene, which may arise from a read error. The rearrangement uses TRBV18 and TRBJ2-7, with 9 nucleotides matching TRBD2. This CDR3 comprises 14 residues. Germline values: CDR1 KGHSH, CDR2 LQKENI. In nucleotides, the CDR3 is TGTGCCAGCTTACCAGAGGGACTAGCAGGCGAGCAGTACTTC. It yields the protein CASLPEGLAGEQYF.

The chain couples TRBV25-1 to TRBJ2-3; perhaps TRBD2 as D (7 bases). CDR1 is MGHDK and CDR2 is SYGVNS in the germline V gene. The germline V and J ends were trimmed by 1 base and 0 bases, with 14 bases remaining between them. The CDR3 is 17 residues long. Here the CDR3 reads CASSELTAGQSTDTQYF. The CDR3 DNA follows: TGTGCCAGCAGTGAATTGACAGCGGGACAAAGCACAGATACGCAGTATTTT. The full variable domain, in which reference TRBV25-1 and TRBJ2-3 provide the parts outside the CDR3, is EADIYQTPRYLVIGTGKKITLECSQTMGHDKMYWYQQDPGMELHLIHYSYGVNSTEKGDLSSESTVSRIRTEHFPLTLESARPSHTSQYLCASSELTAGQSTDTQYFGPGTRLTVL.

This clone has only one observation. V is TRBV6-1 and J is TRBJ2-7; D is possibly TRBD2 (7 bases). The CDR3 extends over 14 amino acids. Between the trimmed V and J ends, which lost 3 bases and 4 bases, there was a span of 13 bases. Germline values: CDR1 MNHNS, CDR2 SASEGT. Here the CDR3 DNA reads TGTGCCAGCAGTGAGGGACGGGGGGCATACGAGCAGTACTTC. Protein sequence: CASSEGRGAYEQYF.

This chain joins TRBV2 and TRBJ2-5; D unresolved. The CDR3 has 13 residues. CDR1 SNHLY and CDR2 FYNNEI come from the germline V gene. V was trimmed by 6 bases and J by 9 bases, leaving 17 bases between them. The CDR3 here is CASSARPGTAQYF. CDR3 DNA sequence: TGTGCCAGCAGCGCGCGACCGGGTACGGCCCAGTACTTC.

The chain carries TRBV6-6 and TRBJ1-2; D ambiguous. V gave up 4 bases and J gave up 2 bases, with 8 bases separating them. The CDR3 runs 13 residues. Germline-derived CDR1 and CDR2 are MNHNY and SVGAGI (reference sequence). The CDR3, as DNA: TGTGCCAGCAGTTCATCGGGGAACTATGGCTACACCTTC. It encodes CASSSSGNYGYTF.

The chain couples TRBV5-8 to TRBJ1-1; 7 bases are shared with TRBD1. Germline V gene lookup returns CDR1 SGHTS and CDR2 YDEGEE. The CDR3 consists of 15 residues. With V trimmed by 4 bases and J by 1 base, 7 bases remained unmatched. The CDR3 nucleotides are TGTGCCAGCAGCCCGACAGGGAGGCGGAACACTGAAGCTTTCTTT. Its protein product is CASSPTGRRNTEAFF.

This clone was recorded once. CDR3: CATLPAGINTGELFF. The CDR3 coding sequence is TGTGCCACGCTTCCAGCGGGAATAAACACCGGGGAGCTGTTTTTT. The chain uses TRBV19 and TRBJ2-2; 7 nucleotides match TRBD2. The CDR3 has 15 amino acids. CDR1 LNHDA and CDR2 SQIVND come from the germline V gene (reference sequence). Trimming removed 10 bases from V and 2 bases from J; junction bases left unmatched: 10.

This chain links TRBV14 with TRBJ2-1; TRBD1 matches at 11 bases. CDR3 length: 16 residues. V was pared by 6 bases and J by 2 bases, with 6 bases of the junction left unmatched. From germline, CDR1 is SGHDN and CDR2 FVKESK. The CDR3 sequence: CASSPRTGGPYNEQFF. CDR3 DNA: TGTGCCAGCAGTCCGCGGACAGGGGGCCCCTACAATGAGCAGTTCTTC.

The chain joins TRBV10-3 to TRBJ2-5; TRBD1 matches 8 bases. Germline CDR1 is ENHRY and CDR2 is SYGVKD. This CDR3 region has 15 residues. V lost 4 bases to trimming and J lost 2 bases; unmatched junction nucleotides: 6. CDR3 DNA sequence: TGTGCCATCAGTGGAGGACAGGGTAGACAAGAGACCCAGTACTTC. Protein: CAISGGQGRQETQYF.

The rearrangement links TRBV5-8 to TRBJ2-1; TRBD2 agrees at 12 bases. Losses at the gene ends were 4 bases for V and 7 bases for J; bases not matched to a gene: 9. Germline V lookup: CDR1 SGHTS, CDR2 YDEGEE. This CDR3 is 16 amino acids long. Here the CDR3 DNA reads TGTGCCAGCAGCACCCCCCCTAGCGGGAGGGTAAATGAGCAGTTCTTC. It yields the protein CASSTPPSGRVNEQFF.

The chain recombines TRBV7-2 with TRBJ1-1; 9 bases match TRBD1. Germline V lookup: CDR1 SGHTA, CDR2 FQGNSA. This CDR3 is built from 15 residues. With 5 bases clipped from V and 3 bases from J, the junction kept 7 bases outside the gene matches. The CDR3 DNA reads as TGTGCCAGCAGCGACCCGGGACAGGGACACACTGAAGCTTTCTTT. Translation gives CASSDPGQGHTEAFF.

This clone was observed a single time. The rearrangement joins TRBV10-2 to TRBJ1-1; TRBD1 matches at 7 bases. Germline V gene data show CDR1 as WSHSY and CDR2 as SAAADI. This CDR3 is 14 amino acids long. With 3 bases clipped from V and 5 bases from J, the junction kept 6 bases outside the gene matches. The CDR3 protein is CASSEGAGGTEAFF. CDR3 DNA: TGCGCCAGCAGTGAAGGTGCAGGGGGGACTGAAGCTTTCTTT.

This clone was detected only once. The CDR3 DNA reads TGTGCCAGCAGCTCGCAAACGCCGGGCACTGAAGCTTTCTTT. It yields the protein CASSSQTPGTEAFF. The chain joins TRBV11-2 to TRBJ1-1, with D unresolved. Per the germline V gene, CDR1 is SGHAT and CDR2 is FQNNGV. Trimming removed 4 bases from V and 4 bases from J, with 13 bases in between. The CDR3 is 14 residues long.

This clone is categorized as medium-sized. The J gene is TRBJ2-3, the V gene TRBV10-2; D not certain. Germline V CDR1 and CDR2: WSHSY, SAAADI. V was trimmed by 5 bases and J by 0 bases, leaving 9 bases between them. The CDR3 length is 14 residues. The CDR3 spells CASSLESSTDTQYF. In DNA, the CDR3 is TGCGCCAGCAGTCTGGAGTCGAGCACAGATACGCAGTATTTT.

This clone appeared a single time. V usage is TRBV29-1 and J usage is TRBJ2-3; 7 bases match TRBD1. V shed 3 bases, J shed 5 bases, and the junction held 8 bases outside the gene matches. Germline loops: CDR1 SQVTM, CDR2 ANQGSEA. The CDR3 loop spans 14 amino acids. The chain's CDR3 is CSVDWDRKGDTQYF. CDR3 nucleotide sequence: TGCAGCGTTGACTGGGACAGAAAAGGAGATACGCAGTATTTT.

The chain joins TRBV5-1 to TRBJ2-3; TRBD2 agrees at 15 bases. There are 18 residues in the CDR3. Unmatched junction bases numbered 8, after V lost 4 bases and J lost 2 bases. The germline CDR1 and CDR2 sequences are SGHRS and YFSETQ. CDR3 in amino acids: CASSLRTSGRASTDTQYF. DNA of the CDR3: TGCGCCAGCAGCCTACGGACTAGCGGGAGGGCCTCCACAGATACGCAGTATTTT.

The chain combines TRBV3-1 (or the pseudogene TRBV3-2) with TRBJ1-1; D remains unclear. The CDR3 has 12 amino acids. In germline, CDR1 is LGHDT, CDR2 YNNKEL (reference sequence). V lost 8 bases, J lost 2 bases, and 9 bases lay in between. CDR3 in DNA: TGTGCCAGCTCTCTTTCCAACACTGAAGCTTTCTTT. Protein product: CASSLSNTEAFF.

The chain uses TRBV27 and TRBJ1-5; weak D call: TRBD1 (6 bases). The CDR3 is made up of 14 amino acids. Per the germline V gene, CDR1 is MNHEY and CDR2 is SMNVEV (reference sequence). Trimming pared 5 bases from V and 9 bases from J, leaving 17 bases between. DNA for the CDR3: TGTGCCAGCAGTGTCACAGGGACCTCTACGCCCCAGCATTTT. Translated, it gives CASSVTGTSTPQHF.

CDR3 residues: CASSYSKSSYEQYF. CDR3 DNA: TGTGCCAGCAGTTACTCGAAGAGCTCCTACGAGCAGTACTTC. The rearrangement joins TRBV6-6 to TRBJ2-7; D uncertain. Trimming removed 0 bases from V and 0 bases from J, with 6 bases in between. The CDR3 is 14 amino acids. From germline, CDR1 is MNHNY and CDR2 SVGAGI (reference sequence).

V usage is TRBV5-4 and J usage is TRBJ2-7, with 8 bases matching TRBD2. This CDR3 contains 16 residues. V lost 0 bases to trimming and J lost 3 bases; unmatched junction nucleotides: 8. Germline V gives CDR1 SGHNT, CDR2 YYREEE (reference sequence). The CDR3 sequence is CASSLAVAGRGYEQYF. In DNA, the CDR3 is TGTGCCAGCAGCTTGGCCGTAGCGGGGAGGGGCTACGAGCAGTACTTC. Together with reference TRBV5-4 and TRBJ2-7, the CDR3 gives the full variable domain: ETGVTQSPTHLIKTRGQQVTLRCSSQSGHNTVSWYQQALGQGPQFIFQYYREEENGRGNFPPRFSGLQFPNYSSELNVNALELDDSALYLCASSLAVAGRGYEQYFGPGTRLTVT.

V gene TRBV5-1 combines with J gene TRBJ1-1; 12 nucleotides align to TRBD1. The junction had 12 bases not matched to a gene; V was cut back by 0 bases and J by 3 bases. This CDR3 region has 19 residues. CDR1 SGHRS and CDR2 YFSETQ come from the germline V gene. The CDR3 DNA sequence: TGCGCCAGCAGCTTGGTTGTTACGTTCGGGACAGGGGGCCACACTGAAGCTTTCTTT. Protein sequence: CASSLVVTFGTGGHTEAFF.

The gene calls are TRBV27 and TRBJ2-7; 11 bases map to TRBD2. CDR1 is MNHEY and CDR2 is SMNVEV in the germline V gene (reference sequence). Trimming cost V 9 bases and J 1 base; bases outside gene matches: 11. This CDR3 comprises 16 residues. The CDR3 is CASLAGGPGGSYEQYF. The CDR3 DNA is TGTGCCAGTTTAGCGGGAGGGCCGGGTGGTTCCTACGAGCAGTACTTC.

Here the CDR3 DNA reads TGCGCCAGCAGCCAAGAAGCAGGGGCCTATGGCTACACCTTC. Protein: CASSQEAGAYGYTF. The chain combines TRBV4-3 with TRBJ1-2, with D perhaps TRBD1 (6 bases). Per germline, CDR1 LGHNA and CDR2 YSLEER. Trimming removed 0 bases from V and 4 bases from J, with 9 bases in between. The CDR3 extends over 14 amino acids.

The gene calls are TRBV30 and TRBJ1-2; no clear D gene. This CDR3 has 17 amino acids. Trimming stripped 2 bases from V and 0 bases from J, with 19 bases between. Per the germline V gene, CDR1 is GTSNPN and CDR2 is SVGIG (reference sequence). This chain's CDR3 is CAWSQPGLRLPNYGYTF. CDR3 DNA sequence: TGTGCCTGGAGTCAGCCCGGCCTTAGACTTCCTAACTATGGCTACACCTTC.

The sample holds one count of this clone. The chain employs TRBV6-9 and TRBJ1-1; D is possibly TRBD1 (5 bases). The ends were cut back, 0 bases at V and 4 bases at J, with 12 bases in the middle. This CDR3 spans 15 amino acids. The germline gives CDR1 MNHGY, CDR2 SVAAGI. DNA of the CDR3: TGTGCCAGCAGTTATTCTTACCGACAGTTCACTGAAGCTTTCTTT. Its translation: CASSYSYRQFTEAFF.

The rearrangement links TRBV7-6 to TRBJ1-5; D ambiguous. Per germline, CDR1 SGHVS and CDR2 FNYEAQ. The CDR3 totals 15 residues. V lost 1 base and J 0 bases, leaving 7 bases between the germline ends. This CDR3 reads CASSLGAASNQPQHF. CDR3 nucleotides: TGTGCCAGCAGCTTAGGGGCAGCTAGCAATCAGCCCCAGCATTTT. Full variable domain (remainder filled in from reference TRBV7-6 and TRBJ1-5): GAGVSQSPRYKVTKRGQDVALRCDPISGHVSLYWYRQALGQGPEFLTYFNYEAQQDKSGLPNDRFSAERPEGSISTLTIQRTEQRDSAMYRCASSLGAASNQPQHFGDGTRLSIL.

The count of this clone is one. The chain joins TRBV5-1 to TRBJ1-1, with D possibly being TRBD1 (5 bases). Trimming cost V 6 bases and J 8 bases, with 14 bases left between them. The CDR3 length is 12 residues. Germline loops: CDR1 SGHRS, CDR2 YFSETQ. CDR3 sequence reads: CASKGQSLEAFF. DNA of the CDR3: TGCGCCAGCAAGGGGCAGTCTTTGGAAGCTTTCTTT.

This CDR3 reads CASSLVGPDRQETQYF. DNA for the CDR3: TGTGCCAGCAGCTTGGTGGGCCCGGATCGACAAGAGACCCAGTACTTC. The J gene is TRBJ2-5, the V gene TRBV5-8; D is uncertain. The CDR3 consists of 16 residues. Trimming stripped 0 bases from V and 2 bases from J, with 14 bases between. Germline CDR1 SGHTS, CDR2 YDEGEE.